This T cell receptor beta chain derives from a study of spatial heterogeneity in lung cancer. The presence of a unique molecular identifier marked each TCR cDNA molecule. TCRdb itself ran the 5' RACE reads through MiXCR, one entry per CDR3 protein. The sample has 18,000 or so distinct CDR3 sequences, around 6.5% seen once. With regard to this clonotype: Antigen unknown. A much larger clone lies one base from this, so it may be a read error.

The CDR3 runs 13 residues. Germline V CDR1 and CDR2: DFQATT, SNEGSKA (reference sequence). Study-level points and caveats: Counts that tracked tumor mutation counts were those of expanded intratumoral alpha and beta TCRs.

Indicated time point: sample taken at primary tumor resection. The rearrangement joins TRBV20-1 to TRBJ2-6; no clear D gene. The specimen comprised lung tumor tissue, sampled at surgery. This TCR was recovered from a female donor with early-stage non-small cell lung cancer. The CDR3, as DNA: TGCAGTGCCCTTTTCTCTGGGGTCAACGTCCTGACTTTC. It is translated as CSALFSGVNVLTF.